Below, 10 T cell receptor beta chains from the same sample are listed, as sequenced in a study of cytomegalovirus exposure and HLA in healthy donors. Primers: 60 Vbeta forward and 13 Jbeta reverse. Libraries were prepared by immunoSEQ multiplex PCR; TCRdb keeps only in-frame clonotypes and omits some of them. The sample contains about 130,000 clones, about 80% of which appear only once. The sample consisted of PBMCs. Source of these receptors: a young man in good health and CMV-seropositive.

The CDR3 DNA follows: TGCGCCAGCAGCGAGGGGGCCTCTACGCAGTATTTT. Its protein product is CASSEGASTQYF. The chain joins TRBV5-1 to TRBJ2-3, with TRBD1 matching 7 bases. Trimming took 4 bases from V and 8 from J; bases not matched to a gene: 4. The CDR3 runs 12 residues. Germline lookup yields CDR1 SGHRS and CDR2 YFSETQ.

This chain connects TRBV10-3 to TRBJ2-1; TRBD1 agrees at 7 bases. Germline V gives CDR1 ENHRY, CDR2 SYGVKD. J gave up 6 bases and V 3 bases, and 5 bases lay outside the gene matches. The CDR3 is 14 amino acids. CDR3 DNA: TGTGCCATCAGTGACCAGACAGGGCCCAATGAGCAGTTCTTC. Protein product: CAISDQTGPNEQFF.

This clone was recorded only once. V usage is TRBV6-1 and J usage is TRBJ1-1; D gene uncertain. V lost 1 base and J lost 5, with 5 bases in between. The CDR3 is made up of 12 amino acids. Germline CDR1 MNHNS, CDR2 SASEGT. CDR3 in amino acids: CASSEGLTEAFF. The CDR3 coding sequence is TGTGCCAGCAGTGAAGGGCTGACTGAAGCTTTCTTT.

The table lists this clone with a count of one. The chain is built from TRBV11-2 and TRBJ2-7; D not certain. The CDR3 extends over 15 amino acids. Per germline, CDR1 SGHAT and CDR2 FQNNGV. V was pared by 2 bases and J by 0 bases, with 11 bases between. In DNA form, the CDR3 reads TGTGCCAGCAGCTTAATACGCCGGAGCTCCTACGAGCAGTACTTC. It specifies CASSLIRRSSYEQYF.

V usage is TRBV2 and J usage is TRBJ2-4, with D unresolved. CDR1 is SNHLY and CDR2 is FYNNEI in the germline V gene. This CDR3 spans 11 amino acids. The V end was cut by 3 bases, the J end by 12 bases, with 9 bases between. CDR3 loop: CASSDAFSQYF. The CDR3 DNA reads TGTGCCAGCAGTGACGCCTTCAGTCAGTACTTC.

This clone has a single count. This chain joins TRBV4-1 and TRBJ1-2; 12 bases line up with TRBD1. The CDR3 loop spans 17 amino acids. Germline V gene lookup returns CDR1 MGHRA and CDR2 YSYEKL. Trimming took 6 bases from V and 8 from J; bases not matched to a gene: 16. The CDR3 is CASRTGPRDRGLRGYTF. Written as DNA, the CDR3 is TGCGCCAGCAGAACGGGACCCCGGGACAGGGGGCTTCGGGGCTACACCTTC.

The CDR3 DNA sequence: TGTGCCAGCAGTTTAATGCGAAATACTGAAGCTTTCTTT. Protein sequence: CASSLMRNTEAFF. V is TRBV27 and J is TRBJ1-1; no firm D call. CDR1 and CDR2 from the germline V gene are MNHEY and SMNVEV (reference sequence). The V gene lost 2 bases and the J gene lost 5 bases, with 9 bases spanning the gap. This CDR3 has 13 residues.

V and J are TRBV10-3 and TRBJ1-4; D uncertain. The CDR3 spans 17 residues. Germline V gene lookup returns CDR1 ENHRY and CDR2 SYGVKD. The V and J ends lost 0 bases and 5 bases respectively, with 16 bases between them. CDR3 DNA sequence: TGTGCCATCAGTGAGTCGTTCATGGGGAGTAACAATGAAAAACTGTTTTTT. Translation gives CAISESFMGSNNEKLFF.

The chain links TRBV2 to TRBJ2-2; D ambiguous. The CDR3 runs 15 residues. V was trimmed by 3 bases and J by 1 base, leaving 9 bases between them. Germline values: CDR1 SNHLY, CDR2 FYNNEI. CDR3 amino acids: CASSEPYLNTGELFF. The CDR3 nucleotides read TGTGCCAGCAGTGAGCCCTACTTGAACACCGGGGAGCTGTTTTTT.

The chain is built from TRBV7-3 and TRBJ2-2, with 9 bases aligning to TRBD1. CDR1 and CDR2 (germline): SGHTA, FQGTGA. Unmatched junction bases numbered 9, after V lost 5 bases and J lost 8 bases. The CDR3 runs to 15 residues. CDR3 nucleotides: TGTGCCAGCAGCCCCGTGGGACAGGGTGATGGGGAGCTGTTTTTT. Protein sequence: CASSPVGQGDGELFF.